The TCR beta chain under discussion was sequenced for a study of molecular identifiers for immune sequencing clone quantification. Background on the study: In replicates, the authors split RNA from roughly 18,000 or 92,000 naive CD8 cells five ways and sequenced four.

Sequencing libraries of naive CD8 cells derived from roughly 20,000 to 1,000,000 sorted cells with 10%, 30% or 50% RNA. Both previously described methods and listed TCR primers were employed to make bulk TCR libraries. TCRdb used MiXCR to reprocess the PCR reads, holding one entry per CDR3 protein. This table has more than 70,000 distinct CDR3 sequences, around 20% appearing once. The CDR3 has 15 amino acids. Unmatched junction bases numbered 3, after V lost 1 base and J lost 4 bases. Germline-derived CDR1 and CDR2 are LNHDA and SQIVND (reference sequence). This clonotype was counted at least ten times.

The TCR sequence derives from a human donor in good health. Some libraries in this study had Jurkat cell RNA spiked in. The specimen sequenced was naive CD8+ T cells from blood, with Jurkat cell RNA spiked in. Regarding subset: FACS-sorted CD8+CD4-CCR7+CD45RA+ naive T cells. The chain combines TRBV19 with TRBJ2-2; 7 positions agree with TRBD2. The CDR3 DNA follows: TGTGCCAGTAGTATAGGGACTAGGGGCACCGGGGAGCTGTTTTTT. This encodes CASSIGTRGTGELFF.